A single sample gave rise to the 22 T cell receptor beta chains below, sequenced in a study of T cell responses to AZD1222 COVID-19 vaccine. TCRdb's copy holds only in-frame clones and misses some; the assay was immunoSEQ multiplex PCR. Of about 120,000 clones listed, approximately 83% were seen once; the top ten hold 3% to 4%. Sequenced material: peripheral blood, taken on day 0 of MenACWY control vaccination. The receptor set was obtained from an adult in good health.

J is TRBJ2-2 and V is TRBV9; D might be TRBD2 (7 bases). The CDR3 covers 16 residues. Germline loops: CDR1 SGDLS, CDR2 YYNGEE. Trimming shortened V by 0 bases and J by 5 bases, and 14 bases separated the two germline ends. The CDR3 here is CASSVGGGRGTGELFF. CDR3 nucleotides: TGTGCCAGCAGCGTAGGGGGGGGCCGTGGGACCGGGGAGCTGTTTTTT.

The chain employs TRBV19 and TRBJ1-1, with 7 bases fitting TRBD1. Germline assignment: CDR1 LNHDA and CDR2 SQIVND (reference sequence). The CDR3 runs 14 residues. V gave up 6 bases and J gave up 0 bases; unmatched junction bases: 4. The CDR3 DNA sequence: TGTGCCAGTAGGCCAGACAGGGTGAACACTGAAGCTTTCTTT. This gives the protein CASRPDRVNTEAFF.

The rearrangement links TRBV10-2 to TRBJ1-1, with 8 bases that match TRBD1. Germline V gene lookup returns CDR1 WSHSY and CDR2 SAAADI. The CDR3 extends over 13 amino acids. V was clipped by 5 bases and J by 4 bases; unmatched bases: 3. DNA for the CDR3: TGCGCCAGCAGTCTCACAGGGGGCACTGAAGCTTTCTTT. Translated: CASSLTGGTEAFF.

V is TRBV4-3 and J is TRBJ1-4, with a tentative D call TRBD1 (6 bases). The CDR3 contains 16 residues. V shed 4 bases and J shed 4 bases, with 16 bases lying between them. Germline V CDR1 and CDR2: LGHNA, YSLEER. The chain's CDR3 is CASSPTQGRGNEKLFF. The CDR3 nucleotides are TGCGCCAGCAGCCCAACCCAGGGGCGGGGTAATGAAAAACTGTTTTTT.

The chain has TRBV7-8 and TRBJ2-5; D is possibly TRBD2 (5 bases). The CDR3 is 14 residues long. CDR1 and CDR2 from the germline V gene are SGHVS and FQNEAQ. V lost 8 bases and J lost 2, with 15 bases in between. The CDR3 DNA reads TGTGCCAGCTCCCCCGGGGATTGGCAAGAGACCCAGTACTTC. It encodes CASSPGDWQETQYF.

V gene TRBV11-3 combines with J gene TRBJ2-1; tentative D call: TRBD1 (5 bases). The CDR3 contains 14 residues. V was shortened by 1 base and J by 3 bases, with 7 bases between the two germline ends. Germline loops: CDR1 SGHNT, CDR2 YENEEA. The CDR3 sequence: CASSLAQGYNEQFF. DNA of the CDR3: TGTGCCAGCAGCTTAGCCCAGGGCTACAATGAGCAGTTCTTC.

This rearrangement joins TRBV4-2 to TRBJ1-1, with D possibly being TRBD1 (5 bases). The CDR3 sequence is 15 residues long. The V end was cut by 2 bases, the J end by 3 bases, with 13 bases between. Germline V gene sequence: CDR1 LGHNA, CDR2 YNFKEQ. The CDR3 DNA follows: TGTGCCAGCAGCCAAACAGGTGGTGGGGACACTGAAGCTTTCTTT. Protein product: CASSQTGGGDTEAFF.

The chain joins TRBV4-3 to TRBJ1-2; the D is unclear. The CDR3 consists of 13 residues. Per germline, CDR1 LGHNA and CDR2 YSLEER. Deletions cut 0 bases from V and 8 bases from J, with 10 bases between. CDR3 sequence (DNA): TGCGCCAGCAGCCAAGACGTCAGGCAAGGCTACACCTTC. Amino acids: CASSQDVRQGYTF.

This clone was recorded once. One junction end disagrees with the germline gene, perhaps due to a read error. Other DNA sequences from this sample encode an identical CDR3 as well. The J gene is TRBJ2-5, the V gene TRBV28; 9 nucleotides agree with TRBD2. This CDR3 contains 16 residues. The germline CDR1 and CDR2 sequences are MDHEN and SYDVKM. CDR3 sequence reads: CASSGKSGGFQETQYF. Written as DNA, the CDR3 is TGCGCCAGCAGTGGTAAGAGCGGGGGGTTCCAAGAGACCCAGTACTTC.

J is TRBJ2-2 and V is TRBV7-3; no clear D. Trimming removed 5 bases from V and 2 bases from J, with 6 bases in between. Germline V gives CDR1 SGHTA, CDR2 FQGTGA. CDR3 size: 13 residues. CDR3 sequence: CASSPQNTGELFF. CDR3 DNA sequence: TGTGCCAGCAGCCCCCAAAACACCGGGGAGCTGTTTTTT.

The chain uses TRBV4-1 and TRBJ1-1; unclear D gene. V shed 0 bases and J shed 7 bases, with 12 bases lying between them. This CDR3 has 14 residues. In germline, CDR1 is MGHRA, CDR2 YSYEKL. Here the CDR3 reads CASSQDPIGFEAFF. The CDR3, as DNA: TGCGCCAGCAGCCAAGACCCCATCGGGTTTGAAGCTTTCTTT.

This clone appeared once. This chain connects TRBV27 to TRBJ2-1; 9 bases fit TRBD1. Germline V gene lookup returns CDR1 MNHEY and CDR2 SMNVEV (reference sequence). The CDR3 extends over 14 amino acids. The V segment lost 4 bases and the J segment 6 bases; nucleotides outside the gene matches: 4. The CDR3 coding sequence is TGTGCCAGCAGTTCCGGGACAGGGCCCAATGAGCAGTTCTTC. It encodes CASSSGTGPNEQFF.

The rearrangement uses TRBV7-8 and TRBJ2-2; 8 nucleotides agree with TRBD2. CDR1 SGHVS and CDR2 FQNEAQ come from the germline V gene. The CDR3 runs to 17 residues. With 2 bases clipped from V and 4 bases from J, the junction kept 9 bases outside the gene matches. The CDR3 DNA follows: TGTGCCAGCAGCTTATTATTGGCGGGGGGCCCCACCGGGGAGCTGTTTTTT. It yields the protein CASSLLLAGGPTGELFF.

The J gene is TRBJ1-1, the V gene TRBV19; D is possibly TRBD1 (5 bases). This CDR3 has 19 residues. Germline V gene sequence: CDR1 LNHDA, CDR2 SQIVND (reference sequence). Trimming removed 3 bases from V and 2 bases from J, with 25 bases in between. CDR3 in amino acids: CASSILGLGKQELNTEAFF. The CDR3 DNA is TGTGCCAGTAGTATCCTGGGGCTCGGCAAACAAGAATTAAACACTGAAGCTTTCTTT. The full variable domain, with the rest looked up from reference TRBV19 and TRBJ1-1, is DGGITQSPKYLFRKEGQNVTLSCEQNLNHDAMYWYRQDPGQGLRLIYYSQIVNDFQKGDIAEGYSVSREKKESFPLTVTSAQKNPTAFYLCASSILGLGKQELNTEAFFGQGTRLTVV.

V and J are TRBV11-1 and TRBJ2-2; D remains unclear. V was pared by 5 bases and J by 6 bases, with 10 bases between. This CDR3 region has 13 residues. Germline lookup yields CDR1 SGHAT and CDR2 FQDESV (reference sequence). The CDR3 bases are TGTGCCAGCAGCAACGACCCATCCGGGGAGCTGTTTTTT. Translation gives CASSNDPSGELFF.

V usage is TRBV10-2 and J usage is TRBJ2-7, with a possible D match to TRBD2 (6 bases). Trimming removed 8 bases at V and 3 bases at J, with 14 bases between. The CDR3 covers 13 residues. Germline V CDR1 and CDR2: WSHSY, SAAADI. In DNA, the CDR3 is TGCGCCAGCGGGCCGGGGGTGATCTACGAGCAGTACTTC. The encoded protein is CASGPGVIYEQYF.

The rearrangement links TRBV5-4 to TRBJ2-3; 13 bases agree with TRBD2. Germline values: CDR1 SGHNT, CDR2 YYREEE (reference sequence). There are 16 residues in the CDR3. The V segment lost 5 bases and the J segment 2 bases; nucleotides outside the gene matches: 5. This CDR3 reads CASRGTSGAVTDTQYF. CDR3 coding DNA: TGTGCCAGCAGGGGGACTAGCGGGGCGGTCACAGATACGCAGTATTTT. Based on the CDR3 plus reference TRBV5-4 and TRBJ2-3, the full variable domain is ETGVTQSPTHLIKTRGQQVTLRCSSQSGHNTVSWYQQALGQGPQFIFQYYREEENGRGNFPPRFSGLQFPNYSSELNVNALELDDSALYLCASRGTSGAVTDTQYFGPGTRLTVL.

This clone was counted once. The gene calls are TRBV11-2 and TRBJ2-1; TRBD1 agrees at 7 bases. Germline-derived CDR1 and CDR2 are SGHAT and FQNNGV. This CDR3 has 15 residues. With V trimmed by 0 bases and J by 3 bases, 2 bases remained unmatched. The CDR3 coding sequence is TGTGCCAGCAGCTTAGAGGGACAGAGCTACAATGAGCAGTTCTTC. Translation: CASSLEGQSYNEQFF.

This rearrangement joins TRBV6-1 to TRBJ2-3; D uncertain. This CDR3 comprises 14 residues. V dropped 2 bases and J dropped 0 bases, with 6 bases sitting between them. Germline V lookup: CDR1 MNHNS, CDR2 SASEGT. In DNA, the CDR3 is TGTGCCAGCAGTGAATTTCGAAGCACAGATACGCAGTATTTT. Encoded protein: CASSEFRSTDTQYF.

The CDR3 protein is CSVRRTGSEKLFF. DNA of the CDR3: TGCAGCGTTCGCAGGACAGGGTCTGAAAAACTGTTTTTT. The chain combines TRBV29-1 with TRBJ1-4, with 8 bases that match TRBD1. The CDR3 sequence is 13 residues long. The trim removed 5 bases at V and 7 bases at J, leaving 6 bases unmatched. Germline V gene lookup returns CDR1 SQVTM and CDR2 ANQGSEA. The whole variable domain, remainder taken from reference TRBV29-1 and TRBJ1-4, is SAVISQKPSRDICQRGTSLTIQCQVDSQVTMMFWYRQQPGQSLTLIATANQGSEATYESGFVIDKFPISRPNLTFSTLTVSNMSPEDSSIYLCSVRRTGSEKLFFGSGTQLSVL.

The V call is TRBV7-2, the J call TRBJ2-7, with TRBD2 matching 7 bases. The V gene's germline CDR1 is SGHTA and CDR2 FQGNSA. J was trimmed by 4 bases and V by 6 bases; bases with no gene match: 15. The CDR3 is 16 residues long. CDR3 in DNA: TGTGCCAGCAGTCGCATGGCGCTAGCGGAGGAATACGAGCAGTACTTC. Translation: CASSRMALAEEYEQYF.

This chain connects TRBV27 to TRBJ2-7; TRBD1 matches at 9 bases. The trim removed 5 bases at V and 0 bases at J, leaving 5 bases unmatched. The CDR3 covers 15 residues. Looked up from germline, CDR1 is MNHEY and CDR2 is SMNVEV (reference sequence). In DNA, the CDR3 is TGTGCCAGCAGTGCGACAGGGGGTTCCTCCTACGAGCAGTACTTC. Its protein product is CASSATGGSSYEQYF.